This entry concerns a single TCR beta chain. Its antigen is currently unknown. Patients selected for sequencing had displayed CD8+CD57+ cell expansion by flow cytometry. In all patients, the disease was severe acquired aplastic anemia. The data originate from a study of CD8+CD57+ T cells in acquired aplastic anemia. Points from the study as a whole: Shared by patients and controls, some 29 CD8+ CDR3s were abundant in patients.

TCR beta VDJ and CDR3 profiling used genomic DNA as template. MiXCR was run by TCRdb on the reads, yielding one entry per CDR3 protein. The sample holds about 270,000 distinct CDR3 sequences; roughly 82% are singletons and the top ten take 40% to 55%. The sequence was obtained from a human donor with aplastic anemia. The sequenced material came from sorted CD4+, CD8+, or CD8+CD57+ T cells (not recorded which) from PBMCs.

The CDR3 reads CASSLGPLNQPQHF. DNA for the CDR3: TGTGCCAGCAGTTTAGGACCCCTGAATCAGCCCCAGCATTTT. This rearrangement joins TRBV12-3 or TRBV12-4 to TRBJ1-5, with no clear D. V was clipped by 1 base and J by 4 bases, with 8 bases between them. This CDR3 contains 14 residues.